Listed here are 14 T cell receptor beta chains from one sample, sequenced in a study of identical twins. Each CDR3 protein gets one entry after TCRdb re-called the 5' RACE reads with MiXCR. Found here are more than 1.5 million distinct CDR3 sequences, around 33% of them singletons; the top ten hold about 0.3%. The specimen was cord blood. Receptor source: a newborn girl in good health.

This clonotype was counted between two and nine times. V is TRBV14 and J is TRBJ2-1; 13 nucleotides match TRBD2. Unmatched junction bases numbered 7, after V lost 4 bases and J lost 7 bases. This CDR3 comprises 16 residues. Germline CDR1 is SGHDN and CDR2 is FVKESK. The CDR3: CASSLPGLAGRNEQFF. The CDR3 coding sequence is TGTGCCAGCAGCCTACCGGGACTAGCGGGGAGGAATGAGCAGTTCTTC.

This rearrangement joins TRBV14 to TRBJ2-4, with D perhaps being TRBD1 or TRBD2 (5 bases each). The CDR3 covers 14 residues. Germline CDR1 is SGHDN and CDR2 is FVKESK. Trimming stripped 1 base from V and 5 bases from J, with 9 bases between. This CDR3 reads CASSQAGAENIQYF. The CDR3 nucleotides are TGTGCCAGCAGCCAAGCCGGGGCTGAAAACATTCAGTACTTC.

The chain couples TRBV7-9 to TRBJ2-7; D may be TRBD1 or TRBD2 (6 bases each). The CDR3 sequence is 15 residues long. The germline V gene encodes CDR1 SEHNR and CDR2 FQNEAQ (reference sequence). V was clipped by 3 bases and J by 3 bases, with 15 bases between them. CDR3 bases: TGTGCCAGCAGCTTTGATGGAGGGGGTGACTACGAGCAGTACTTC. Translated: CASSFDGGGDYEQYF.

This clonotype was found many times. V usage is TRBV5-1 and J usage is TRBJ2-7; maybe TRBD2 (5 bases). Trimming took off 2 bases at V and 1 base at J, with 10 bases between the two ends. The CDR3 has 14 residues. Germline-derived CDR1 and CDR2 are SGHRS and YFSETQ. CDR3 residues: CASSFERSSYEQYF. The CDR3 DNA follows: TGCGCCAGCAGCTTTGAGCGGTCATCCTACGAGCAGTACTTC.

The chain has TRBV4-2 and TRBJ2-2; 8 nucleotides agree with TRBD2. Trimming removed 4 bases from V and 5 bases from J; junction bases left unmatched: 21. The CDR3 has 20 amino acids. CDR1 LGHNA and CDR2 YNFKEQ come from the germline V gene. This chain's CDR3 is CASSPFIAGTQRKRTGELFF. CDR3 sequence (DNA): TGTGCCAGCAGCCCTTTTATAGCGGGAACCCAAAGAAAGAGAACCGGGGAGCTGTTTTTT.

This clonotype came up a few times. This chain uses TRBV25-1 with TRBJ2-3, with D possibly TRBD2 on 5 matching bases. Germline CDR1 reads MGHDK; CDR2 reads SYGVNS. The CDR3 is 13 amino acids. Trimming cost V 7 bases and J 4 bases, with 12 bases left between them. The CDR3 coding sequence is TGTGCCAGCAACCCTACTAGTCCAGATACGCAGTATTTT. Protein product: CASNPTSPDTQYF.

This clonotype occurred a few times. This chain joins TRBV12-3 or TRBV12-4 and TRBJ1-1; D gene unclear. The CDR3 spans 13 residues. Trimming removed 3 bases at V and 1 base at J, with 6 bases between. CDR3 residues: CASSFNRNTEAFF. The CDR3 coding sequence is TGTGCCAGCAGTTTTAACAGGAACACTGAAGCTTTCTTT.

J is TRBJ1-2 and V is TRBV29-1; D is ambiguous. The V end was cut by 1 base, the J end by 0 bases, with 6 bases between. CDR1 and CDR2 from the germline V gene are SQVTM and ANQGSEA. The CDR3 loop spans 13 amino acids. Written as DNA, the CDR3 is TGCAGCGTTGAAGGGGCCACTAACTATGGCTACACCTTC. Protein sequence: CSVEGATNYGYTF.

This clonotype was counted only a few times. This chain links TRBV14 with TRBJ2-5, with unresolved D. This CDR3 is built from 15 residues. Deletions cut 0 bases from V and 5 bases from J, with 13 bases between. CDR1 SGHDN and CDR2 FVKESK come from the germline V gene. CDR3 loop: CASSQDLSGLETQYF. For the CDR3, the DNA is TGTGCCAGCAGCCAAGATTTAAGTGGTTTGGAGACCCAGTACTTC.

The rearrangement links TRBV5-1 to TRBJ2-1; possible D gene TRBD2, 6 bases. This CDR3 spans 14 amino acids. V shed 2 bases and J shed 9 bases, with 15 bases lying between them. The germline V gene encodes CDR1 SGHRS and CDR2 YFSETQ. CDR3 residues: CASSLSTGVAEQFF. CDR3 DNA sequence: TGCGCCAGCAGCTTATCGACGGGAGTGGCTGAGCAGTTCTTC.

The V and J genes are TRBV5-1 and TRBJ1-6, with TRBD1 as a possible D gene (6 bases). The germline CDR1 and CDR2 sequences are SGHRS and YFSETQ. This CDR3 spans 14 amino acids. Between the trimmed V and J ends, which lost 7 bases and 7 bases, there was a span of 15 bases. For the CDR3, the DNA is TGCGCCAGCGGTACAGGGACTGGGAATTCACCCCTCCACTTT. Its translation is CASGTGTGNSPLHF.

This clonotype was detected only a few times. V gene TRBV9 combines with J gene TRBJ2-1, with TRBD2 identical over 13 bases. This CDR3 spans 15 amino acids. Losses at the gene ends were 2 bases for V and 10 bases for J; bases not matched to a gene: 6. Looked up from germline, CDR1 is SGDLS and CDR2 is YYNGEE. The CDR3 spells CASSVTSGGPWEQFF. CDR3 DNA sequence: TGTGCCAGCAGCGTGACTAGCGGGGGGCCCTGGGAGCAGTTCTTC.

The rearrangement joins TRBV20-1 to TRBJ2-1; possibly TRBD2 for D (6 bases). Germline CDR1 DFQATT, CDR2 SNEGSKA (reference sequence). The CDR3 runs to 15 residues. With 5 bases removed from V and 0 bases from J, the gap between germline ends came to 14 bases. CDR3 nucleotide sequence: TGCAGTGCTCTGGGACTCCTGATCTCCTACAATGAGCAGTTCTTC. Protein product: CSALGLLISYNEQFF.

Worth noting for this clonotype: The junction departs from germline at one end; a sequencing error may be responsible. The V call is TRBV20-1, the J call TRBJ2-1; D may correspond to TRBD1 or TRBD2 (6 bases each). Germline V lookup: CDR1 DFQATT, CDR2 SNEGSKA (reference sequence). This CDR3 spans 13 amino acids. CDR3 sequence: CSASGGTYTEQFF. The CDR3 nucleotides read TGCAGTGCTAGCGGGGGCACCTACACTGAGCAGTTCTTC.